This TCR beta chain was sequenced for a study of control samples from healthy donors and cancer patients. Sequencing used immunoSEQ multiplex PCR; TCRdb keeps in-frame clones, though not all of them. The repertoire has tens of thousands of clones, approximately 90% of them found once; the top ten carry 1.9%. The sample holds one count of this clone. Trimming removed 0 bases from V and 4 bases from J; junction bases left unmatched: 3. Germline assignment: CDR1 KGHSH and CDR2 LQKENI. The CDR3 runs to 16 residues. The gene calls are TRBV18 and TRBJ2-6; 7 bases line up with TRBD2. The sequencing sample was made of PBMCs. This clonotype originated in a woman aged 60-75 years with head and neck cancer. CDR3 coding DNA: TGTGCCAGCTCACCACCGGGGAGGGCAGGGGCCAACGTCCTGACTTTC. This encodes CASSPPGRAGANVLTF.